The subject of this entry is one T cell receptor (beta chain). Its specificity is unknown. One end of the junction is discordant with germline, which a read error may explain. The data derive from a study of tumor and adjacent non-tumor tissue in lung cancer. Study information: Patients were aged about 30 to 76, some 10 men and a handful of women, stage I to III. Regarding the study as a whole: TCR diversity was significantly greater in tumor than normal lung tissue. Normal lung showed higher cumulative top 100 clone frequency than tumor.

This sample's RNA came from whole unsorted tissue. More than 3 cm separated this lung sample from the edge of the tumor. Chemotherapy-naive patients with new lung cancer underwent thoracic surgery in China, August–November 2014. TCRbeta libraries were built with three rounds of nested PCR, modified from ARM-PCR. TCRdb ran MiXCR on the multiplex PCR reads and lists one entry per CDR3 protein. The sample lists over 40,000 distinct CDR3 sequences, roughly 69% seen once, with 23% in the top ten. Germline loops: CDR1 MNHNY, CDR2 SVGAGI (reference sequence). The CDR3 runs to 15 residues. The TCR was taken from a woman aged 55-69 years with non-small cell lung cancer. Material: distant non-tumor lung tissue. This chain links TRBV6-6 with TRBJ1-2; D remains ambiguous. The DNA of the CDR3 is TGTGCCAGCAGTTATCTGGGAGGGATAGACTATGACTACACCTTC. Translation gives CASSYLGGIDYDYTF.